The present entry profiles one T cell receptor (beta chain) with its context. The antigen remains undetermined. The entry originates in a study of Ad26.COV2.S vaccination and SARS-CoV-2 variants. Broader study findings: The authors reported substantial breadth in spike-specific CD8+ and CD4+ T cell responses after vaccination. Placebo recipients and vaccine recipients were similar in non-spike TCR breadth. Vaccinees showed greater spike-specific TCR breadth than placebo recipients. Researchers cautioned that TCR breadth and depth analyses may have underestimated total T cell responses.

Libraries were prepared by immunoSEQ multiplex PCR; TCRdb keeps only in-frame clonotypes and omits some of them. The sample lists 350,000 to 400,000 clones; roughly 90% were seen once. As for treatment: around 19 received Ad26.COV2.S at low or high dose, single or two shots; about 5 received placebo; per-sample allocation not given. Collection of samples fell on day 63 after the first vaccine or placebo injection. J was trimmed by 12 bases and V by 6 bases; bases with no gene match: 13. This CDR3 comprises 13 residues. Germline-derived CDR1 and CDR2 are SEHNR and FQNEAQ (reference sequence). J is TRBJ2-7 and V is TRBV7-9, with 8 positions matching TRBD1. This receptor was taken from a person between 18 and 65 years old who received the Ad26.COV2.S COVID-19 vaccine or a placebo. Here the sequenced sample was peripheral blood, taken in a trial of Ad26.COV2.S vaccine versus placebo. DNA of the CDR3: TGTGCCAGCAGTACAGGGGGAGCACGACCGGGGTACTTC. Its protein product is CASSTGGARPGYF.